Listed here are 25 T cell receptor beta chains from one sample, sequenced in a study of T cell repertoires in cytomegalovirus infection. The antigens these receptors bind are not known. Using its own MiXCR run on the reads, TCRdb lists one record per CDR3 protein. The top ten hold about half of the sample, which has a few hundred thousand distinct CDR3 sequences, approximately 40% seen once. Sequencing was performed on cultured PBMCs, taken from culture after CMV antigen stimulation. These receptors were collected from a human donor in good health (CMV status not recorded). Some clones in this sample may be carry-over from other donors' samples.

Only a few counts were recorded for this clonotype. V gene TRBV6-6 combines with J gene TRBJ2-7, with a tentative D call TRBD1 (6 bases). Per germline, CDR1 MNHNY and CDR2 SVGAGI (reference sequence). The germline V and J ends were trimmed by 0 bases and 3 bases, with 15 bases remaining between them. The CDR3 runs 16 residues. CDR3 region: CASSYSPRQALYEQYF. The CDR3 DNA follows: TGTGCCAGCAGTTACTCTCCCCGACAGGCCCTCTACGAGCAGTACTTC.

V is TRBV5-4 and J is TRBJ1-3; possibly TRBD1 for D (5 bases). From germline, CDR1 is SGHNT and CDR2 YYREEE (reference sequence). There are 15 residues in the CDR3. V was trimmed by 5 bases and J by 4 bases, leaving 16 bases between them. The CDR3 sequence: CASSMGTGVGNTIYF. As DNA, the CDR3 is TGTGCCAGCAGTATGGGGACTGGGGTCGGAAACACCATATATTTT.

This clonotype has more than one count but fewer than ten. The chain employs TRBV7-2 and TRBJ2-7; the match to TRBD2 covers 11 bases. J lost 5 bases, V lost 5 bases, and 8 bases had no gene match. Germline values: CDR1 SGHTA, CDR2 FQGNSA. The CDR3 covers 15 residues. The CDR3 DNA reads TGTGCCAGCAGCCGACATCCGGGACTAGCGGACGAGCAGTACTTC. It is translated as CASSRHPGLADEQYF.

The chain is built from TRBV20-1 and TRBJ2-1; 9 bases align to TRBD2. CDR1 and CDR2 (germline): DFQATT, SNEGSKA (reference sequence). V dropped 3 bases and J dropped 9; count of bases not matched to a gene: 9. The CDR3 has 14 amino acids. This CDR3 is CSASLAGGPSEQFF. In DNA form, the CDR3 reads TGCAGTGCTAGTTTGGCGGGGGGGCCGAGTGAGCAGTTCTTC.

This clonotype has a count of ten or more. The chain has TRBV7-2 and TRBJ2-5; tentatively, D is TRBD2 (6 bases). The CDR3 has 14 amino acids. The germline CDR1 and CDR2 sequences are SGHTA and FQGNSA. Trimming shortened V by 2 bases and J by 7 bases, and 14 bases separated the two germline ends. The CDR3 is CASSLRRREGTQYF. The CDR3 nucleotides read TGTGCCAGCAGCTTACGGCGGAGGGAAGGGACCCAGTACTTC.

This clonotype has a handful of counts. The V gene is TRBV4-1, the J gene TRBJ1-1, with D perhaps TRBD1 (6 bases). The ends were cut back, 4 bases at V and 5 bases at J, with 14 bases in the middle. The CDR3 consists of 14 residues. Germline V gene sequence: CDR1 MGHRA, CDR2 YSYEKL. The CDR3 loop is CASSPLRGRTEAFF. CDR3 coding DNA: TGCGCCAGCAGCCCGCTCAGGGGCCGGACTGAAGCTTTCTTT.

The gene calls are TRBV15 and TRBJ1-3; D gene uncertain. Germline V lookup: CDR1 LNHNV, CDR2 YYDKDF (reference sequence). This CDR3 comprises 19 residues. Trimming cost V 2 bases and J 2 bases, with 22 bases left between them. CDR3 sequence reads: CATSRSPRVRFHPGNTIYF. Written as DNA, the CDR3 is TGTGCCACCAGCAGATCCCCTCGGGTCCGGTTTCACCCTGGAAACACCATATATTTT.

The chain links TRBV6-6 to TRBJ2-3, with unresolved D. This CDR3 region has 13 residues. Germline lookup yields CDR1 MNHNY and CDR2 SVGAGI (reference sequence). V lost 4 bases to trimming and J lost 5 bases, with 10 bases between them. The CDR3 spells CASSSPSRDTQYF. As DNA, the CDR3 is TGTGCCAGCAGTTCCCCCTCACGAGATACGCAGTATTTT.

The rearrangement joins TRBV5-1 to TRBJ1-5, with unresolved D. The germline gives CDR1 SGHRS, CDR2 YFSETQ. V was clipped by 7 bases and J by 2 bases, with 22 bases between them. This CDR3 is built from 17 residues. The CDR3 region is CASFLNHPRGGNQPQHF. The CDR3 region has the DNA TGCGCCAGCTTCCTGAACCATCCACGGGGTGGCAATCAGCCCCAGCATTTT. The full variable domain, in which reference TRBV5-1 and TRBJ1-5 provide the parts outside the CDR3, is KAGVTQTPRYLIKTRGQQVTLSCSPISGHRSVSWYQQTPGQGLQFLFEYFSETQRNKGNFPGRFSGRQFSNSRSEMNVSTLELGDSALYLCASFLNHPRGGNQPQHFGDGTRLSIL.

This clonotype was seen a handful of times. The chain recombines TRBV7-9 with TRBJ1-1; 10 bases are a match to TRBD1. Trimming took 4 bases from V and 5 from J; bases not matched to a gene: 7. This CDR3 is 15 amino acids long. Germline V lookup: CDR1 SEHNR, CDR2 FQNEAQ (reference sequence). The CDR3 loop reads CASSSTGGGWTEAFF. The CDR3 DNA reads TGTGCCAGCAGCTCGACAGGGGGCGGGTGGACTGAAGCTTTCTTT.

The chain recombines TRBV6-2 or TRBV6-3 with TRBJ1-4; a possible D gene is TRBD1 (6 bases). Germline V CDR1 and CDR2: MNHEY, SVGEGT. The CDR3 has 12 residues. The germline V and J ends were trimmed by 10 bases and 3 bases, with 9 bases remaining between them. DNA of the CDR3: TGTGCCACCGGACAGTCTAATGAAAAACTGTTTTTT. The encoded protein is CATGQSNEKLFF.

This clonotype has just one count. CDR3 protein: CASSPGGVANTGELFF. The DNA for the CDR3 is TGTGCCAGCAGCCCGGGCGGGGTCGCGAACACCGGGGAGCTGTTTTTT. The chain recombines TRBV5-3 with TRBJ2-2; a weak D match, TRBD2 (6 bases). TRBV5-3 is recorded as an ORF, its role being uncertain. Trimming took 8 bases from V and 0 from J, leaving 17 bases between them. The CDR3 consists of 16 residues.

J is TRBJ2-5 and V is TRBV12-3 or TRBV12-4; unclear D gene. The ends were cut back, 4 bases at V and 4 bases at J, with 10 bases in the middle. CDR3 length: 13 residues. CDR3 sequence (DNA): TGTGCCAGCAGTTACTCTAGTTCAGAGACCCAGTACTTC. Amino acid sequence: CASSYSSSETQYF.

This clonotype has just one count. The chain carries TRBV28 and TRBJ2-7, with 7 nucleotides matching TRBD2. V was clipped by 6 bases and J by 0 bases; unmatched bases: 8. CDR1 and CDR2 (germline): MDHEN, SYDVKM. The CDR3 contains 15 residues. The CDR3 DNA reads as TGTGCCAGCAGCGTAAGCGGGGCCTACTCCTACGAGCAGTACTTC. Its protein is CASSVSGAYSYEQYF.

The table lists this clonotype with a few counts. V and J are TRBV7-6 and TRBJ2-6; unclear D gene. Germline V gives CDR1 SGHVS, CDR2 FNYEAQ. The CDR3 has 13 residues. V lost 8 bases, J lost 4 bases, and 9 bases lay in between. The chain's CDR3 is CASGDSGANVLTF. CDR3 in DNA: TGTGCCAGCGGAGACTCCGGGGCCAACGTCCTGACTTTC.

The chain links TRBV19 to TRBJ1-6; 7 bases match TRBD1. Germline CDR1 LNHDA, CDR2 SQIVND (reference sequence). After removal of 10 bases from V and 9 bases from J, the junction contained 9 bases not matched to a gene. This CDR3 is 13 amino acids long. In DNA form, the CDR3 reads TGTGCCACCATGGACAGGATTCGTTCACCCCTCCACTTT. As protein: CATMDRIRSPLHF.

In this sample, this clonotype turned up a few times. V and J are TRBV4-1 and TRBJ1-2; TRBD1 is a possible D gene (5 bases). Germline V gene lookup returns CDR1 MGHRA and CDR2 YSYEKL. The CDR3 length is 17 residues. V gave up 0 bases and J gave up 4 bases, with 18 bases separating them. As DNA, the CDR3 is TGCGCCAGCAGCCAAGATGGGTTGGGGGGATACGGCTATGGCTACACCTTC. Translating it yields CASSQDGLGGYGYGYTF.

This rearrangement joins TRBV20-1 to TRBJ2-7; 7 bases are a match to TRBD2. The CDR3 is 14 amino acids. Looked up from germline, CDR1 is DFQATT and CDR2 is SNEGSKA (reference sequence). With 5 bases clipped from V and 0 bases from J, the junction kept 7 bases outside the gene matches. The CDR3 reads CSAYSPGGSYEQYF. The CDR3 region has the DNA TGCAGTGCTTACTCTCCGGGGGGCTCCTACGAGCAGTACTTC.

The gene calls are TRBV7-9 and TRBJ1-3; perhaps TRBD1 as D (5 bases). The CDR3 is 15 residues long. CDR1 SEHNR and CDR2 FQNEAQ come from the germline V gene (reference sequence). The germline V and J ends were trimmed by 5 bases and 4 bases, with 15 bases remaining between them. CDR3 in DNA: TGTGCCAGCAGCACCCTCGGGGGAATGGGAAACACCATATATTTT. The encoded protein is CASSTLGGMGNTIYF.

The chain is built from TRBV9 and TRBJ2-7; D not resolved. The CDR3 covers 14 residues. V was shortened by 0 bases and J by 0 bases, with 7 bases between the two germline ends. Germline V gene data show CDR1 as SGDLS and CDR2 as YYNGEE. The CDR3 DNA reads as TGTGCCAGCAGCGTAGACCCTTTCTCCTACGAGCAGTACTTC. It specifies CASSVDPFSYEQYF.

V usage is TRBV7-2 and J usage is TRBJ1-5; tentatively, D is TRBD1 (5 bases). Germline V gene lookup returns CDR1 SGHTA and CDR2 FQGNSA. The CDR3 totals 16 residues. Trimming cost V 1 base and J 8 bases, with 18 bases left between them. CDR3 sequence (DNA): TGTGCCAGCAGCTTAGGGGGACCGGGGAACTTTAAGCCCCAGCATTTT. Translated, it gives CASSLGGPGNFKPQHF. The full variable domain, its missing parts supplied by reference TRBV7-2 and TRBJ1-5, is GAGVSQSPSNKVTEKGKDVELRCDPISGHTALYWYRQSLGQGLEFLIYFQGNSAPDKSGLPSDRFSAERTGGSVSTLTIQRTQQEDSAVYLCASSLGGPGNFKPQHFGDGTRLSIL.

This clonotype was seen more than once but under ten times. J is TRBJ1-1 and V is TRBV12-3 or TRBV12-4; D is possibly TRBD1 (5 bases). Trimming shortened V by 6 bases and J by 1 base, and 27 bases separated the two germline ends. The CDR3 length is 19 residues. The CDR3 sequence is CASSLSYILRAPTNTEAFF. The CDR3 nucleotides read TGTGCCAGCAGCCTTTCATACATCCTCAGGGCCCCTACGAACACTGAAGCTTTCTTT.

Only a few counts were recorded for this clonotype. The V gene is TRBV10-3, the J gene TRBJ2-1, with unresolved D. Germline CDR1 reads ENHRY; CDR2 reads SYGVKD. V gave up 0 bases and J gave up 0 bases, with 6 bases separating them. This CDR3 has 15 amino acids. The CDR3 region is CAISESGDSYNEQFF. The CDR3 DNA reads TGTGCCATCAGTGAGTCTGGCGACTCCTACAATGAGCAGTTCTTC.

This clonotype was seen more than once but under ten times. This chain links TRBV7-8 with TRBJ1-2; D gene ambiguous. CDR1 is SGHVS, CDR2 FQNEAQ, per germline. The CDR3 is made up of 14 amino acids. V lost 5 bases and J lost 1, with 11 bases in between. Here the CDR3 reads CASSPTPVNYGYTF. Written as DNA, the CDR3 is TGTGCCAGCAGCCCAACCCCAGTTAACTATGGCTACACCTTC.

This clonotype turned up a few times. The rearrangement uses TRBV27 and TRBJ2-6; D uncertain. V lost 3 bases, J lost 1 base, and 4 bases lay in between. The CDR3 is 14 residues long. From germline, CDR1 is MNHEY and CDR2 SMNVEV (reference sequence). The CDR3 here is CASSLQSGANVLTF. CDR3 nucleotide sequence: TGTGCCAGCAGTTTGCAGTCTGGGGCCAACGTCCTGACTTTC.